This T cell receptor beta chain emerged from a study of cytomegalovirus exposure and HLA in healthy donors. Study-wide findings and caveats: Later on, an analysis found that several of the most significant clusters appeared to be linked to common viral pathogens, which included parvovirus B19. About 87% or about 30% of the time was how often most TCR beta V segments were productive, according to an earlier analysis.

In the PCR, 60 Vbeta and 13 Jbeta primers were used. In the authors' methods: Counted up in a later analysis, unique TCR beta chains came to approximately 83 million, with around 10 million shared. Libraries were prepared by immunoSEQ multiplex PCR; TCRdb keeps only in-frame clonotypes and omits some of them. That table furnishes V, J and clone size, whereas the DNA furnished D and trimming. This sample has 200,000 or so clones, with around 82% found just once. With respect to this clone: The antigen remains unidentified.

Trimming took 0 bases from V and 1 from J; bases not matched to a gene: 9. This CDR3 comprises 17 residues. Germline lookup yields CDR1 SGDLS and CDR2 YYNGEE. This clonotype was sampled from a boy between 10 and 17 years old in good health and CMV-seronegative. The chain has TRBV9 and TRBJ1-2, with 7 bases lining up with TRBD1. Sequenced material: PBMCs. The CDR3 DNA sequence: TGTGCCAGCAGCGTAGGTAGACGGGACAGTTTTAACTATGGCTACACCTTC. Protein: CASSVGRRDSFNYGYTF.